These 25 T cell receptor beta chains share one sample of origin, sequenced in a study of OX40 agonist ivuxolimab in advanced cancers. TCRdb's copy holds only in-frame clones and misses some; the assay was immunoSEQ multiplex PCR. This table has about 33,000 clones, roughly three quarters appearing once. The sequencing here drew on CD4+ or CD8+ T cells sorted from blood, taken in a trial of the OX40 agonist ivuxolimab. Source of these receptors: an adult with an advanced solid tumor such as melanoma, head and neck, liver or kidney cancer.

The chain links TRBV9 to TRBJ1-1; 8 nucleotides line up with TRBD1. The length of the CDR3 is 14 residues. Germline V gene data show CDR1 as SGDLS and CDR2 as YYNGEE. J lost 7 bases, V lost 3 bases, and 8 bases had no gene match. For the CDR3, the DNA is TGTGCCAGCAGCGCCACAGGGGGAACCCTTGAAGCTTTCTTT. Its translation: CASSATGGTLEAFF.

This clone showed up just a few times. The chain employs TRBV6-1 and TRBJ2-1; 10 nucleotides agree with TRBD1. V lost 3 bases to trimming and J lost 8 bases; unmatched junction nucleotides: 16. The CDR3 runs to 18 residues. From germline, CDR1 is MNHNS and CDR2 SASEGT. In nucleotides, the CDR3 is TGTGCCAGCAGTGAGATTCTGGGGACAGGGGTTTTTTTGGATGAGCAGTTCTTC. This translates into CASSEILGTGVFLDEQFF.

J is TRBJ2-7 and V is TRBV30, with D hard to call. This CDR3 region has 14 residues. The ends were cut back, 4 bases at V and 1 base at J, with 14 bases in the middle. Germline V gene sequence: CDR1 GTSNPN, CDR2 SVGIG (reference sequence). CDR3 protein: CAWKGQSKSYEQYF. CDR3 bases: TGTGCCTGGAAAGGGCAGTCGAAATCCTACGAGCAGTACTTC.

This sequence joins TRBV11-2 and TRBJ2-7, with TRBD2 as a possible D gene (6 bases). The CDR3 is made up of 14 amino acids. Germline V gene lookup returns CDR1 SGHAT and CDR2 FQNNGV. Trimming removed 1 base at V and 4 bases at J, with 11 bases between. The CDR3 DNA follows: TGTGCCAGCAGCTTAGGTGTAGGGAGGTACGAGCAGTACTTC. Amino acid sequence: CASSLGVGRYEQYF.

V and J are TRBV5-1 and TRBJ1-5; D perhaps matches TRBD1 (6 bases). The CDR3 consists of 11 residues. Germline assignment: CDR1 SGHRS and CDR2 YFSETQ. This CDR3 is CETGQGQPQHF. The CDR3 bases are TGCGAAACAGGGCAGGGTCAGCCCCAGCATTTT.

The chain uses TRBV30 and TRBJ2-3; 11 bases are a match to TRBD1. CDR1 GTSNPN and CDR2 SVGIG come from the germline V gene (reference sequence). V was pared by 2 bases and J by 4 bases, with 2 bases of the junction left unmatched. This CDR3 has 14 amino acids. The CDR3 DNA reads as TGTGCCTGGAGTCCGGGACAGGGGGCAGATACGCAGTATTTT. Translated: CAWSPGQGADTQYF.

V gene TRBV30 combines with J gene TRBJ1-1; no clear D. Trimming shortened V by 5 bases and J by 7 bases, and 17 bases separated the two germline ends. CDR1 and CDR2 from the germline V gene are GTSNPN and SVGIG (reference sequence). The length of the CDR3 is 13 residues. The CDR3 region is CAWAGGGQSEAFF. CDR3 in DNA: TGTGCCTGGGCTGGAGGTGGGCAGAGTGAAGCTTTCTTT.

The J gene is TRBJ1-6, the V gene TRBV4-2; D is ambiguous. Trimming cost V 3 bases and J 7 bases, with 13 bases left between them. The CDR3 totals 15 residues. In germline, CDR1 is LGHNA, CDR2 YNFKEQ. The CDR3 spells CASSQKTEGNSPLHF. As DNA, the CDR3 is TGTGCCAGCAGCCAGAAGACCGAGGGAAATTCACCCCTCCACTTT.

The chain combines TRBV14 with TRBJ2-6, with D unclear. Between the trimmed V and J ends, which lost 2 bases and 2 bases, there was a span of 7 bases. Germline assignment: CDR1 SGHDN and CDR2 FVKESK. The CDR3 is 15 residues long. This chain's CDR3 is CASSQRDTGANVLTF. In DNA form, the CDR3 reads TGTGCCAGCAGCCAAAGGGATACTGGGGCCAACGTCCTGACTTTC.

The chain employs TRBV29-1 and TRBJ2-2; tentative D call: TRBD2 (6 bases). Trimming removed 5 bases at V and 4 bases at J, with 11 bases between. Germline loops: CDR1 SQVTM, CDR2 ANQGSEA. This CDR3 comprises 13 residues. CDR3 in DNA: TGCAGCGTTTTAGCGGCACCCACCGGGGAGCTGTTTTTT. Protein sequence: CSVLAAPTGELFF.

The CDR3 here is CASSEITGEFYEQYF. CDR3 nucleotides: TGCGCCAGCAGTGAGATCACAGGGGAGTTTTACGAGCAGTACTTC. The V call is TRBV10-1, the J call TRBJ2-7; TRBD1 matches 7 bases. V lost 2 bases and J lost 4; bases outside the gene matches: 8. The CDR3 runs 15 residues. The germline gives CDR1 WNHNN, CDR2 SYGVQD (reference sequence).

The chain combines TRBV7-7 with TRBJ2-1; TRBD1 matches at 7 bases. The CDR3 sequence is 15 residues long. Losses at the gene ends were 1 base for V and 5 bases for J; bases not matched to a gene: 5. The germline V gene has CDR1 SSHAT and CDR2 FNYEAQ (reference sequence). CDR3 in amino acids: CASSLDRGLNNEQFF. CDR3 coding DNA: TGTGCCAGCAGCTTAGACAGGGGCCTGAACAATGAGCAGTTCTTC. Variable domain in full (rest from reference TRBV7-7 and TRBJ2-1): GAGVSQSPRYKVTKRGQDVTLRCDPISSHATLYWYQQALGQGPEFLTYFNYEAQPDKSGLPSDRFSAERPEGSISTLTIQRTEQRDSAMYRCASSLDRGLNNEQFFGPGTRLTVL.

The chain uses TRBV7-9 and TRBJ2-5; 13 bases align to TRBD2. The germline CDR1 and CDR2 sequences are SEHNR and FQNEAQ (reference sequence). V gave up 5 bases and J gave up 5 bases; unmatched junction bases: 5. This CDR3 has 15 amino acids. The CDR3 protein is CASSPPGLAGETQYF. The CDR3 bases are TGTGCCAGCAGCCCGCCGGGACTAGCGGGGGAGACCCAGTACTTC.

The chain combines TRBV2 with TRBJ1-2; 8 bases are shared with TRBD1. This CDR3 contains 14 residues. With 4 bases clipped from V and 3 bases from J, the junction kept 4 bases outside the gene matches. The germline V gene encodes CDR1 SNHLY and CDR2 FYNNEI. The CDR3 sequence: CASSGAGGYYGYTF. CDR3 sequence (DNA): TGTGCCAGCAGTGGCGCAGGGGGCTACTATGGCTACACCTTC.

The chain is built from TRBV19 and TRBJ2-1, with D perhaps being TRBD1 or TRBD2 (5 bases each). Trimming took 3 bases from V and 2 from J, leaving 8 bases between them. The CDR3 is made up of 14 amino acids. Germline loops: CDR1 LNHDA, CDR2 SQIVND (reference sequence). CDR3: CASSIGATYNEQFF. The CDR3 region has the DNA TGTGCCAGTAGTATCGGGGCTACCTACAATGAGCAGTTCTTC.

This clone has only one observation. The CDR3 DNA reads TGTGCCAGCCGTCCCCTCTACGAGCAGTACTTC. It translates to CASRPLYEQYF. The genes are TRBV2 and TRBJ2-7; D is uncertain. V gave up 8 bases and J gave up 3 bases, with 8 bases separating them. The CDR3 sequence is 11 residues long. Germline lookup yields CDR1 SNHLY and CDR2 FYNNEI.

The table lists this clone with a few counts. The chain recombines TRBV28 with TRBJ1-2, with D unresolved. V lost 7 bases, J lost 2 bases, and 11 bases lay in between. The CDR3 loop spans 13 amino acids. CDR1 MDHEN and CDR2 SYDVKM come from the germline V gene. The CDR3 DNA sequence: TGTGCCAGCAACATAGACCAGAACTATGGCTACACCTTC. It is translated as CASNIDQNYGYTF.

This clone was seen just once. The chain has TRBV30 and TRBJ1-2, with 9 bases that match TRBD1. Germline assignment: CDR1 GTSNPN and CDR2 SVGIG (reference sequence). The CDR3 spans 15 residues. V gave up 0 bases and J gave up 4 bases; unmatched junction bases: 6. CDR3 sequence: CAWSVKDRGFYGYTF. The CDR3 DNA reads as TGTGCCTGGAGTGTAAAGGACAGGGGCTTCTATGGCTACACCTTC.

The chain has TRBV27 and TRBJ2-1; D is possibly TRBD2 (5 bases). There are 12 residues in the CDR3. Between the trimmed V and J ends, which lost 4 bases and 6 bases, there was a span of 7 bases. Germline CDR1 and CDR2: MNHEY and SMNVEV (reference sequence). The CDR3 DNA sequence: TGTGCCAGCAGTTCGGGGTCCAATGAGCAGTTCTTC. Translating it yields CASSSGSNEQFF.

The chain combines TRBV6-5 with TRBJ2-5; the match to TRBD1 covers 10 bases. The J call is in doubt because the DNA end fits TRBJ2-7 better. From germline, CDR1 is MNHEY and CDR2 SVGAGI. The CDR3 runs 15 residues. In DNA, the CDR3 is TGTGCCAGCAGCCTCCGGGACAGGGGAATCTACGAGCAGTACTTC. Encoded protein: CASSLRDRGIYEQYF.

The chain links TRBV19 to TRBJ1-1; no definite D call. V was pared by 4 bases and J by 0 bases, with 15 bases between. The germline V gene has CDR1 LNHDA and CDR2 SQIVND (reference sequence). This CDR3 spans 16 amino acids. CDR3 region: CASSTPRRELNTEAFF. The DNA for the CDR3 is TGTGCCAGTAGTACCCCGCGCAGAGAACTGAACACTGAAGCTTTCTTT.

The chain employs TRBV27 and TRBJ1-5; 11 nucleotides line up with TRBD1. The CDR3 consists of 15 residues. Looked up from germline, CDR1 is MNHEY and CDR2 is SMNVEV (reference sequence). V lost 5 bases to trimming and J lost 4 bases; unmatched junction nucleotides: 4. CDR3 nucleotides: TGTGCCAGCAGTGGGGGACAGGGGGGGAATCAGCCCCAGCATTTT. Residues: CASSGGQGGNQPQHF.

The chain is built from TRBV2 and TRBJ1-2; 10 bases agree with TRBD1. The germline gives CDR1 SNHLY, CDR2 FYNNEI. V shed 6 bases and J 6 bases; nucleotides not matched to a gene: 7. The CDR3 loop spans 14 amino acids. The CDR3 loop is CASSEETGGDGYTF. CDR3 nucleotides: TGTGCCAGCAGCGAGGAGACAGGGGGCGATGGCTACACCTTC.

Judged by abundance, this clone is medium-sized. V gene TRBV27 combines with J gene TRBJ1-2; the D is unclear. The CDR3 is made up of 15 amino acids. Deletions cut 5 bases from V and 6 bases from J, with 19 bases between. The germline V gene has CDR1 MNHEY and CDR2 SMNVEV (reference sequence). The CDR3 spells CASSTSRDPLDGYTF. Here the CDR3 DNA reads TGTGCCAGCAGTACCTCCCGGGATCCTTTGGATGGCTACACCTTC.

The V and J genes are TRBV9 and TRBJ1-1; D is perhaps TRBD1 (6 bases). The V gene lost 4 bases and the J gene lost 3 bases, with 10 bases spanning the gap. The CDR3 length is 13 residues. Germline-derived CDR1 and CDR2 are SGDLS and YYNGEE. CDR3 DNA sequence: TGTGCCAGCAGCATTGGACAGTACACTGAAGCTTTCTTT. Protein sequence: CASSIGQYTEAFF.